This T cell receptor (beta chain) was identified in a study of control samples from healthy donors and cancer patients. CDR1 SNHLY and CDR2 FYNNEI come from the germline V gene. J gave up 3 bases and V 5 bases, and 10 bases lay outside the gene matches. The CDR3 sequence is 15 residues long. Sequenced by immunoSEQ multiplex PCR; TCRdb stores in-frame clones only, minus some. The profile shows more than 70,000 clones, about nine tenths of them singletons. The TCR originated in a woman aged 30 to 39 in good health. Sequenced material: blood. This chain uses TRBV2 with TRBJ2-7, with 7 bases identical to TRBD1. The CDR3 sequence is CASSLGQVGVYEQYF. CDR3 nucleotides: TGTGCCAGCAGTCTCGGACAGGTGGGGGTCTACGAGCAGTACTTC.